This T cell receptor (beta chain) was profiled in a study of OX40 agonist ivuxolimab in advanced cancers. The CDR3 totals 15 residues. Germline CDR1 SGHRS, CDR2 YFSETQ. Repertoires were generated with immunoSEQ multiplex PCR, while TCRdb's copy carries only in-frame clones and drops some. The repertoire holds tens of thousands of clones, with roughly nine tenths as singletons. The material was CD4+ or CD8+ T cells sorted from blood, obtained in a trial of the OX40 agonist ivuxolimab. J is TRBJ2-5 and V is TRBV5-1, with 7 bases lining up with TRBD2. The J call may be mistaken, given a closer DNA end match to TRBJ2-7. The receptor was isolated from an adult with an advanced solid tumor such as melanoma, head and neck, liver or kidney cancer. The chain's CDR3 is CASSQMGGSTYEQYF. CDR3 nucleotides: TGCGCCAGCAGCCAGATGGGCGGGAGTACCTACGAGCAGTACTTC.